Listed below are T cell receptor beta chains from one sample, sequenced in a study of identical twins. In TCRdb, the 5' RACE reads were re-called with MiXCR into one record per CDR3 protein. The sample yields 450,000 to 600,000 distinct CDR3 sequences, under 25% seen once. The sample was also linked to a second study, of yellow fever vaccine responses in identical twins.

Sample: CD4+ T cells sorted from blood. Receptor source: a woman under 30 in good health. CDR3s include the opening cysteine and the closing phenylalanine or tryptophan. The D gene is left open where the match is weak. Clone size is shown for a subset of rows, as once, few, many or a class of expanded clone.

J,D,V,size,CDR3,DNA
TRBJ2-7,.,TRBV7-9,few,CASSSGQTPEYF,TGTGCCAGCAGCTCAGGACAGACCCCGGAGTACTTC
TRBJ2-5,.,TRBV4-1,.,CASSHLGETQYF,TGCGCCAGCAGCCACCTCGGAGAGACCCAGTACTTC
TRBJ1-6,.,TRBV7-9,few,CASSQNSTLHF,TGTGCCAGCAGCCAAAACAGTACCCTCCACTTT
TRBJ1-6,.,TRBV5-1,few,CASSLGGQGLTSYNSPLHF,TGCGCCAGCAGCCTGGGAGGGCAGGGGCTCACCTCCTATAATTCACCCCTCCACTTT
TRBJ2-1,TRBD2,TRBV5-6,.,CASSPPGLASGEYNEQFF,TGTGCCAGCAGCCCCCCGGGACTTGCCAGCGGGGAATACAATGAGCAGTTCTTC
TRBJ1-1,TRBD1,TRBV10-3,.,CAIRPQGYTEAFF,TGTGCCATCAGGCCACAGGGGTACACTGAAGCTTTCTTT
TRBJ2-2,TRBD2,TRBV11-2,few,CASSLVGLAGGVSGELFF,TGTGCCAGCAGCTTAGTGGGACTAGCGGGAGGTGTCTCCGGGGAGCTGTTTTTT
TRBJ2-1,.,TRBV11-1,few,CASSLARRESSEQFF,TGTGCCAGCAGCTTAGCGCGTCGGGAAAGTAGTGAGCAGTTCTTC
TRBJ2-3,TRBD2,TRBV4-1,.,CASSQDVRGGLDTQYF,TGCGCCAGCAGCCAAGATGTGCGGGGGGGCCTGGATACGCAGTATTTT
TRBJ1-1,.,TRBV3-1,few,CASSKRGVGSEAFF,TGTGCCAGCAGCAAAAGGGGGGTCGGCAGTGAAGCTTTCTTT
TRBJ2-3,.,TRBV5-1,.,CASSGRGLETDTQYF,TGCGCCAGCAGCGGGAGGGGGCTTGAAACAGATACGCAGTATTTT
TRBJ1-1,TRBD1,TRBV20-1,.,CSGDSNTEAFF,TGCAGTGGGGACAGCAACACTGAAGCTTTCTTT
TRBJ2-1,.,TRBV18,.,CASSPAAEQFF,TGTGCCAGCTCACCAGCCGCGGAGCAGTTCTTC
TRBJ2-3,.,TRBV5-4,.,CASSLGQSTNTQYF,TGTGCCAGCAGCTTGGGACAAAGCACGAATACGCAGTATTTT
TRBJ1-1,.,TRBV5-5,.,CASSWGLGVITEAFF,TGTGCCAGCAGTTGGGGTCTAGGGGTGATCACTGAAGCTTTCTTT
TRBJ2-3,TRBD2,TRBV20-1,.,CSASPSGSSTDTQYF,TGCAGTGCTAGTCCTAGCGGGTCGAGCACAGATACGCAGTATTTT
TRBJ1-1,.,TRBV5-1,.,CASSGGGTTEAFF,TGCGCCAGCAGCGGCGGAGGAACGACTGAAGCTTTCTTT
TRBJ1-1,.,TRBV29-1,.,CSGGGQSEAFF,TGCAGCGGAGGAGGGCAATCGGAAGCTTTCTTT
TRBJ2-2,TRBD1,TRBV12-3/TRBV12-4,.,CASSEGQAISLGELFF,TGTGCCAGCAGTGAGGGACAGGCAATCTCACTCGGGGAGCTGTTTTTT
TRBJ1-2,.,TRBV12-3/TRBV12-4,.,CASTLGGGFGYTF,TGTGCCAGCACCTTAGGGGGTGGTTTCGGCTACACCTTC
TRBJ2-3,.,TRBV2,few,CASSVAATSTDTQYF,TGTGCCAGCAGTGTGGCAGCTACCTCCACAGATACGCAGTATTTT
TRBJ2-1,.,TRBV7-2,few,CASSLRGGWGLNNEQFF,TGTGCCAGCAGCTTAAGGGGGGGATGGGGGTTAAACAATGAGCAGTTCTTC
TRBJ2-3,.,TRBV20-1,few,CSASRDRSTDTQYF,TGCAGTGCAAGCCGGGACCGAAGCACAGATACGCAGTATTTT
TRBJ2-3,TRBD1,TRBV12-3/TRBV12-4,few,CASSLSKRQGWNTDTQYF,TGTGCCAGCAGTCTCTCTAAGCGACAGGGGTGGAACACAGATACGCAGTATTTT
TRBJ2-3,.,TRBV20-1,few,CSASRTPSTDTQYF,TGCAGTGCTAGTAGGACACCCAGCACAGATACGCAGTATTTT
TRBJ2-1,.,TRBV7-3,.,CASSPWAGGNEQFF,TGTGCCAGCAGCCCGTGGGCAGGCGGGAATGAGCAGTTCTTC
TRBJ2-3,.,TRBV11-2,.,CASSPGPGRGTQYF,TGTGCCAGCAGCCCCGGACCCGGACGAGGTACGCAGTATTTT
TRBJ2-2,.,TRBV6-1,.,CASRLWESGELFF,TGTGCCAGCCGTCTGTGGGAGAGTGGGGAGCTGTTTTTT
TRBJ1-5,.,TRBV28,.,CATRGGLIQPQHF,TGTGCCACTCGGGGGGGACTTATTCAGCCCCAGCATTTT
TRBJ2-7,.,TRBV20-1,.,CSARGRLPLEQYF,TGCAGTGCTAGAGGTAGGCTGCCTCTGGAGCAGTACTTC
TRBJ1-2,.,TRBV29-1,few,CSVDPATTGYGYTF,TGCAGCGTTGACCCCGCAACAACCGGCTATGGCTACACCTTC
TRBJ2-1,.,TRBV24-1,few,CATRGPLLNEQFF,TGTGCCACCAGGGGACCACTCCTTAATGAGCAGTTCTTC
TRBJ2-7,.,TRBV24-1,.,CATSDGTPYEQYF,TGTGCCACCAGTGACGGGACACCTTACGAGCAGTACTTC
TRBJ2-1,.,TRBV15,.,CATSRTGRETNEQFF,TGTGCCACCAGCAGGACAGGGCGGGAGACCAATGAGCAGTTCTTC
TRBJ2-1,.,TRBV3-1,.,CASSQGGIGLKQFF,TGTGCCAGCAGCCAAGGCGGGATAGGGCTTAAGCAGTTCTTC
TRBJ2-1,.,TRBV7-2,few,CARGLGGYNEQFF,TGTGCCAGGGGGCTCGGGGGCTACAATGAGCAGTTCTTC
TRBJ2-7,.,TRBV15,.,CATSRVDGGTYEQYF,TGTGCCACCAGCAGAGTCGACGGCGGAACCTACGAGCAGTACTTC
TRBJ2-4,TRBD2,TRBV12-3/TRBV12-4,.,CASSLSGSTPQNIQYF,TGTGCCAGCAGTTTAAGCGGGAGCACCCCCCAAAACATTCAGTACTTC
TRBJ2-3,.,TRBV27,few,CASSQLGGSTDTQYF,TGTGCCAGCAGTCAGCTAGGGGGATCCACAGATACGCAGTATTTT
TRBJ2-1,.,TRBV2,few,CASSEQLAAGNEQFF,TGTGCCAGCAGTGAACAATTGGCAGCCGGCAATGAGCAGTTCTTC
TRBJ2-3,TRBD2,TRBV3-1,few,CASSQIAGPTDTQYF,TGTGCCAGCAGCCAAATAGCGGGACCCACAGATACGCAGTATTTT
TRBJ1-1,.,TRBV29-1,.,CSANTDTEAFF,TGCAGCGCGAACACGGACACTGAAGCTTTCTTT
TRBJ1-5,.,TRBV12-3/TRBV12-4,many,CASSLSTNQPQHF,TGTGCCAGCAGTTTAAGCACTAATCAGCCCCAGCATTTT
TRBJ1-2,TRBD1,TRBV6-5,.,CASSSSGQSNYGYTF,TGTGCCAGCAGTTCCTCGGGACAGAGTAACTATGGCTACACCTTC
TRBJ1-1,.,TRBV5-1,few,CASSPRQEVITEAFF,TGCGCCAGCAGCCCCAGACAGGAAGTGATCACTGAAGCTTTCTTT
TRBJ2-1,.,TRBV12-3/TRBV12-4,.,CASSLDLLKDEQFF,TGTGCCAGCAGTTTAGACCTCTTGAAGGATGAGCAGTTCTTC
TRBJ2-1,TRBD2,TRBV11-1,few,CASSSISGRWANEQFF,TGTGCCAGCAGCTCGATAAGCGGGAGATGGGCCAATGAGCAGTTCTTC
TRBJ2-7,TRBD2,TRBV12-3/TRBV12-4,.,CASSFTSVPGGEQYF,TGTGCCAGCAGTTTTACTAGCGTCCCAGGCGGCGAGCAGTACTTC
TRBJ2-3,.,TRBV5-1,many,CASGTLASTDTQYF,TGCGCCAGCGGAACCCTGGCTAGCACAGATACGCAGTATTTT
TRBJ2-5,.,TRBV6-1,.,CASSPRGVGETQYF,TGTGCCAGCAGCCCTCGAGGGGTGGGGGAGACCCAGTACTTC
TRBJ1-1,.,TRBV12-3/TRBV12-4,.,CASSPGTEYTEAFF,TGTGCCAGCAGCCCCGGGACGGAGTACACTGAAGCTTTCTTT
TRBJ2-5,TRBD1,TRBV10-3,.,CAISVGQSKETQYF,TGTGCCATCAGTGTGGGACAGAGTAAAGAGACCCAGTACTTC
TRBJ2-2,TRBD1,TRBV5-1,.,CASSFPDRDTGELFF,TGCGCCAGCAGCTTCCCCGACAGGGACACCGGGGAGCTGTTTTTT
TRBJ1-1,TRBD1,TRBV7-9,few,CASSLGAGGDVTEAFF,TGTGCCAGCAGCTTAGGGGCAGGGGGGGATGTGACTGAAGCTTTCTTT